These T cell receptor beta chains were read from a single sample in a study of T cells in Graves' hyperthyroidism and ophthalmopathy. Using its own MiXCR run on the multiplex PCR reads, TCRdb lists one record per CDR3 protein. This repertoire shows about 160,000 distinct CDR3 sequences, 9.4% found once; its top ten account for approximately 24%. The sequencing input was blood. The origin of the receptors is a woman under 30 with Graves' hyperthyroidism that later progressed to Graves' ophthalmopathy. The CDR3 runs from the conserved cysteine through the conserved F or W. The order of the fields is clone size, CDR3 length, D gene, V gene, J gene, CDR3 protein, CDR3 DNA. A D gene is named only where the DNA matches it firmly. Clone size, where shown, is once, few, many, or a class for clones that have expanded.

abundance: NA; len: 15; d_gene: TRBD1; v_gene: TRBV20-1; j_gene: TRBJ1-2; CDR3aa: CSATSSQGDYYGYTF; CDR3nt: TGCAGTGCCACTAGTAGTCAGGGGGACTACTATGGCTACACCTTC
abundance: many; len: 12; d_gene: NA; v_gene: TRBV12-3/TRBV12-4; j_gene: TRBJ1-1; CDR3aa: CATLAPGTEAFF; CDR3nt: TGTGCCACCCTGGCGCCGGGGACTGAAGCTTTCTTT
abundance: NA; len: 15; d_gene: NA; v_gene: TRBV11-2; j_gene: TRBJ2-3; CDR3aa: CASSLVISGADAQYF; CDR3nt: TGTGCCAGCAGCTTAGTGATTAGCGGAGCAGATGCGCAGTATTTT
abundance: many; len: 12; d_gene: NA; v_gene: TRBV7-3; j_gene: TRBJ1-6; CDR3aa: CASSYGNSPLHF; CDR3nt: TGTGCCAGCAGTTATGGGAATTCACCCCTCCACTTT
abundance: few; len: 15; d_gene: NA; v_gene: TRBV9; j_gene: TRBJ2-1; CDR3aa: CASSVGGARYNEQFF; CDR3nt: TGTGCCAGCAGCGTTGGGGGGGCGAGGTACAATGAGCAGTTCTTC
abundance: many; len: 16; d_gene: TRBD2; v_gene: TRBV11-2; j_gene: TRBJ2-1; CDR3aa: CASSSGTSGSMNEQFF; CDR3nt: TGTGCCAGCAGCTCCGGGACTAGCGGGTCGATGAATGAGCAGTTCTTC
abundance: few; len: 14; d_gene: NA; v_gene: TRBV6-5; j_gene: TRBJ2-1; CDR3aa: CASIWGLKVNEQFF; CDR3nt: TGTGCCAGCATTTGGGGGCTGAAAGTTAATGAGCAGTTCTTC
abundance: many; len: 14; d_gene: NA; v_gene: TRBV3-1; j_gene: TRBJ2-1; CDR3aa: CASSQGGFTDEQFF; CDR3nt: TGTGCCAGCAGCCAAGGGGGGTTTACTGATGAGCAGTTCTTC
abundance: many; len: 14; d_gene: NA; v_gene: TRBV30; j_gene: TRBJ1-5; CDR3aa: CAWSPGARGQPQHF; CDR3nt: TGTGCCTGGAGTCCAGGGGCGAGGGGTCAGCCCCAGCATTTT
abundance: many; len: 14; d_gene: NA; v_gene: TRBV6-5; j_gene: TRBJ1-2; CDR3aa: CASSYARGTYGYTF; CDR3nt: TGTGCCAGCAGTTACGCTAGGGGGACCTATGGCTACACCTTC
abundance: NA; len: 11; d_gene: NA; v_gene: TRBV9; j_gene: TRBJ1-2; CDR3aa: CASSGLEGYTF; CDR3nt: TGTGCCAGCAGCGGCCTGGAGGGCTACACCTTC
abundance: many; len: 16; d_gene: NA; v_gene: TRBV6-1; j_gene: TRBJ2-6; CDR3aa: CASSVRSISGANVLTF; CDR3nt: TGTGCCAGCAGTGTAAGGTCAATCTCTGGGGCCAACGTCCTGACTTTC
abundance: few; len: 13; d_gene: NA; v_gene: TRBV6-1; j_gene: TRBJ1-2; CDR3aa: CASSGLYFYGYTF; CDR3nt: TGTGCCAGCAGTGGACTTTATTTCTATGGCTACACCTTC
abundance: NA; len: 14; d_gene: TRBD1; v_gene: TRBV20-1; j_gene: TRBJ1-1; CDR3aa: CSARGQGTNTEAFF; CDR3nt: TGCAGTGCAAGAGGACAGGGAACGAACACTGAAGCTTTCTTT
abundance: NA; len: 14; d_gene: TRBD2; v_gene: TRBV4-1; j_gene: TRBJ2-7; CDR3aa: CASSQERGSYEQYF; CDR3nt: TGCGCCAGCAGCCAGGAGCGGGGATCCTACGAGCAGTACTTC
abundance: many; len: 15; d_gene: NA; v_gene: TRBV3-1; j_gene: TRBJ2-7; CDR3aa: CASSQEPLSYYEQYF; CDR3nt: TGTGCCAGCAGCCAAGAGCCCCTATCTTACTACGAGCAGTACTTC
abundance: few; len: 12; d_gene: NA; v_gene: TRBV9; j_gene: TRBJ2-1; CDR3aa: CASSPSGGASFF; CDR3nt: TGTGCCAGCAGCCCAAGTGGGGGGGCATCGTTCTTC
abundance: many; len: 15; d_gene: NA; v_gene: TRBV7-9; j_gene: TRBJ1-1; CDR3aa: CASSLSGRENTEAFF; CDR3nt: TGTGCCAGCAGCTTATCGGGCAGGGAAAACACTGAAGCTTTCTTT
abundance: many; len: 17; d_gene: NA; v_gene: TRBV24-1; j_gene: TRBJ1-1; CDR3aa: CATSDLEELGPGTEAFF; CDR3nt: TGTGCCACCAGTGACCTAGAGGAACTCGGGCCGGGTACTGAAGCTTTCTTT
abundance: many; len: 16; d_gene: TRBD1; v_gene: TRBV6-1; j_gene: TRBJ1-5; CDR3aa: CASRLTGGASNQPQHF; CDR3nt: TGTGCCAGCAGGCTTACAGGGGGCGCGAGCAATCAGCCCCAGCATTTT
abundance: many; len: 13; d_gene: TRBD1; v_gene: TRBV5-1; j_gene: TRBJ2-5; CDR3aa: CASSHNRGETQYF; CDR3nt: TGCGCCAGCAGCCACAACAGGGGGGAGACCCAGTACTTC
abundance: many; len: 15; d_gene: NA; v_gene: TRBV15; j_gene: TRBJ1-5; CDR3aa: CATSSLRQINQPQHF; CDR3nt: TGTGCCACCAGCAGCCTAAGACAGATCAATCAGCCCCAGCATTTT
abundance: NA; len: 15; d_gene: NA; v_gene: TRBV10-3; j_gene: TRBJ1-3; CDR3aa: CAISSLSNSGNTIYF; CDR3nt: TGTGCCATCAGTAGCCTCAGCAACTCTGGAAACACCATATATTTT
abundance: many; len: 14; d_gene: TRBD1; v_gene: TRBV5-6; j_gene: TRBJ2-1; CDR3aa: CASSLGTGSNEQFF; CDR3nt: TGTGCCAGCAGCTTGGGGACAGGGTCAAATGAGCAGTTCTTC
abundance: many; len: 14; d_gene: NA; v_gene: TRBV15; j_gene: TRBJ2-5; CDR3aa: CATSREHGGETQYF; CDR3nt: TGTGCCACCAGCAGGGAACATGGGGGAGAGACCCAGTACTTC
abundance: many; len: 13; d_gene: NA; v_gene: TRBV10-3; j_gene: TRBJ1-1; CDR3aa: CAIRGGPSTEAFF; CDR3nt: TGTGCCATCAGGGGGGGGCCTTCCACTGAAGCTTTCTTT
abundance: NA; len: 20; d_gene: TRBD1; v_gene: TRBV5-6; j_gene: TRBJ2-7; CDR3aa: CASTTTGTGWSGGGSYEQYF; CDR3nt: TGTGCCAGCACCACGACCGGGACAGGGTGGTCTGGGGGAGGCTCCTACGAGCAGTACTTC
abundance: many; len: 14; d_gene: NA; v_gene: TRBV19; j_gene: TRBJ1-1; CDR3aa: CASSTLRGNTEAFF; CDR3nt: TGTGCCAGTAGTACCCTGAGGGGGAACACTGAAGCTTTCTTT
abundance: many; len: 11; d_gene: NA; v_gene: TRBV20-1; j_gene: TRBJ1-1; CDR3aa: CSASRRTEAFF; CDR3nt: TGCAGTGCTAGTAGACGAACTGAAGCTTTCTTT
abundance: few; len: 14; d_gene: NA; v_gene: TRBV7-9; j_gene: TRBJ1-1; CDR3aa: CASSPSGQGIEAFF; CDR3nt: TGTGCCAGCAGCCCCAGTGGGCAGGGGATTGAAGCTTTCTTT
abundance: many; len: 14; d_gene: NA; v_gene: TRBV19; j_gene: TRBJ1-3; CDR3aa: CASRNRISGNTIYF; CDR3nt: TGTGCCAGTAGGAATAGGATATCTGGAAACACCATATATTTT
abundance: many; len: 13; d_gene: NA; v_gene: TRBV13; j_gene: TRBJ2-3; CDR3aa: CASSRGSTDTQYF; CDR3nt: TGTGCCAGCAGCCGAGGAAGCACAGATACGCAGTATTTT
abundance: NA; len: 15; d_gene: TRBD2; v_gene: TRBV20-1; j_gene: TRBJ2-7; CDR3aa: CSARRLAGVPYEQYF; CDR3nt: TGCAGTGCTAGACGCTTAGCGGGGGTCCCCTACGAGCAGTACTTC
abundance: many; len: 16; d_gene: NA; v_gene: TRBV30; j_gene: TRBJ2-6; CDR3aa: CAFSNPYRAGANVLTF; CDR3nt: TGTGCCTTCTCAAACCCATACAGGGCTGGGGCCAACGTCCTGACTTTC
abundance: many; len: 14; d_gene: NA; v_gene: TRBV29-1; j_gene: TRBJ1-1; CDR3aa: CSVEDLMWDTEAFF; CDR3nt: TGCAGCGTTGAAGATCTGATGTGGGACACTGAAGCTTTCTTT
abundance: few; len: 17; d_gene: NA; v_gene: TRBV9; j_gene: TRBJ2-1; CDR3aa: CASSVEIPESSYNEQFF; CDR3nt: TGTGCCAGCAGCGTAGAGATTCCCGAGAGCTCCTACAATGAGCAGTTCTTC
abundance: many; len: 17; d_gene: NA; v_gene: TRBV7-8; j_gene: TRBJ1-1; CDR3aa: CASSLGPMTFQNTEAFF; CDR3nt: TGTGCCAGCAGCTTAGGACCAATGACATTCCAGAACACTGAAGCTTTCTTT
abundance: many; len: 15; d_gene: TRBD1; v_gene: TRBV10-3; j_gene: TRBJ2-1; CDR3aa: CAIRSAGTDYNEQFF; CDR3nt: TGTGCCATCAGGAGTGCCGGGACAGACTACAATGAGCAGTTCTTC
abundance: few; len: 14; d_gene: NA; v_gene: TRBV5-1; j_gene: TRBJ1-4; CDR3aa: CASSLGTDFEKLFF; CDR3nt: TGCGCCAGCAGCTTGGGAACGGACTTTGAAAAACTGTTTTTT
abundance: many; len: 12; d_gene: NA; v_gene: TRBV6-1; j_gene: TRBJ1-5; CDR3aa: CASSEMVQPQHF; CDR3nt: TGTGCCAGCAGTGAAATGGTTCAGCCCCAGCATTTT
abundance: few; len: 13; d_gene: NA; v_gene: TRBV5-6; j_gene: TRBJ2-2; CDR3aa: CASSHIALGELFF; CDR3nt: TGTGCCAGCAGCCACATCGCCCTGGGGGAGCTGTTTTTT
abundance: few; len: 15; d_gene: TRBD2; v_gene: TRBV14; j_gene: TRBJ2-3; CDR3aa: CASSRLAGREDTQYF; CDR3nt: TGTGCCAGCAGCCGGCTAGCGGGGAGGGAAGATACGCAGTATTTT
abundance: many; len: 16; d_gene: TRBD2; v_gene: TRBV28; j_gene: TRBJ2-1; CDR3aa: CASSLAGAGGYNEQFF; CDR3nt: TGTGCCAGCAGTTTAGCGGGCGCGGGAGGCTACAATGAGCAGTTCTTC
abundance: many; len: 16; d_gene: TRBD1; v_gene: TRBV18; j_gene: TRBJ1-1; CDR3aa: CASSPPGQGRGTEAFF; CDR3nt: TGTGCCAGCTCACCCCCGGGACAGGGGAGGGGCACTGAAGCTTTCTTT
abundance: many; len: 13; d_gene: NA; v_gene: TRBV29-1; j_gene: TRBJ1-1; CDR3aa: CSPGAVRGTEAFF; CDR3nt: TGCAGCCCCGGAGCGGTACGTGGCACTGAAGCTTTCTTT
abundance: many; len: 13; d_gene: NA; v_gene: TRBV20-1; j_gene: TRBJ1-2; CDR3aa: CSARVRSNYGYTF; CDR3nt: TGCAGTGCTAGAGTACGGAGTAACTATGGCTACACCTTC
abundance: many; len: 13; d_gene: NA; v_gene: TRBV11-3; j_gene: TRBJ2-5; CDR3aa: CASSLTGGKTQYF; CDR3nt: TGTGCCAGCAGCCTGACAGGCGGAAAGACCCAGTACTTC
abundance: many; len: 13; d_gene: NA; v_gene: TRBV11-3; j_gene: TRBJ2-2; CDR3aa: CASSLVSTGELFF; CDR3nt: TGTGCCAGCAGCTTAGTTTCTACCGGGGAGCTGTTTTTT
abundance: NA; len: 18; d_gene: TRBD1; v_gene: TRBV12-5; j_gene: TRBJ2-5; CDR3aa: CASGLIRGDRGRVETQYF; CDR3nt: TGTGCTAGTGGTTTGATCCGGGGGGACAGGGGGCGAGTGGAGACCCAGTACTTC
abundance: NA; len: 17; d_gene: TRBD2; v_gene: TRBV4-1; j_gene: TRBJ2-2; CDR3aa: CASSQDPASGNTGELFF; CDR3nt: TGCGCCAGCAGCCAAGATCCGGCTAGCGGGAACACCGGGGAGCTGTTTTTT
abundance: NA; len: 19; d_gene: TRBD2; v_gene: TRBV7-8; j_gene: TRBJ2-3; CDR3aa: CASSLGTSGRSYNTDTQYF; CDR3nt: TGTGCCAGCAGCTTGGGGACTAGCGGGAGAAGTTATAACACAGATACGCAGTATTTT
abundance: NA; len: 19; d_gene: TRBD2; v_gene: TRBV13; j_gene: TRBJ2-7; CDR3aa: CASSLGLVYRREGLHEQYF; CDR3nt: TGTGCCAGCAGCTTAGGCCTCGTCTATCGGCGGGAGGGCCTTCACGAGCAGTACTTC
abundance: many; len: 15; d_gene: NA; v_gene: TRBV7-9; j_gene: TRBJ2-1; CDR3aa: CASSLGGWGYNEQFF; CDR3nt: TGTGCCAGCAGCTTAGGGGGATGGGGGTACAATGAGCAGTTCTTC